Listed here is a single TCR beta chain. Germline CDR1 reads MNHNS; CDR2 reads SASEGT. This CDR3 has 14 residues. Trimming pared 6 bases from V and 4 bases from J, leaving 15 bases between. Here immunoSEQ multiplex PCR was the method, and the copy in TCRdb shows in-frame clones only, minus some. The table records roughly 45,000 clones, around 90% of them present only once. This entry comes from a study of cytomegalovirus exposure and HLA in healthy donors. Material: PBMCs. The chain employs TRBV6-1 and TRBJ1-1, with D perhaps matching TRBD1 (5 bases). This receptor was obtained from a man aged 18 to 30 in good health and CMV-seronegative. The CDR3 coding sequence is TGTGCCAGCAGCCCTTTGACAGTCGGCACTGAAGCTTTCTTT. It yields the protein CASSPLTVGTEAFF.